This TCR beta chain was recorded in a study of low-dose radiotherapy and immunotherapy resistance in tumors. For the study at large: Radiation delivery to Cohort 1 consisted of 0.5 Gy per fraction every 2 weeks, summing to 6.5 Gy. Starting cycle 1 day 1, oral aspirin 300 mg was given daily for four cycles.

This CDR3 region has 18 residues. Per the germline V gene, CDR1 is MGHRA and CDR2 is YSYEKL. V was cut by 1 base and J by 8 bases, with 24 bases left in between. The therapy administered to donors comprised nivolumab, ipilimumab, aspirin, low-dose cyclophosphamide and low-dose radiotherapy. TRAV- and TRBV-specific primers primed first-strand cDNA, covering alpha and beta chains. With a constant-region primer and a V-primer adapter, TCRs were subjected to about 20 PCR cycles of amplification. TCRdb called the reads again in MiXCR, with one record for every CDR3 protein. Among about 14,000 distinct CDR3 sequences listed, 70% to 80% were seen once.

The source is a human donor with advanced metastatic prostate, ovarian, gallbladder or colorectal cancer (not recorded which). This table probably holds off-target reads from a library built for another chain. V gene TRBV4-1 combines with J gene TRBJ2-1; D is perhaps TRBD1 or TRBD2 (6 bases each). The CDR3 bases are TGCGCCAGCAGCCAAGTGTCCTGGCGGCCGACGGGGGCCTATGAGCAGTTCTTC. It is translated as CASSQVSWRPTGAYEQFF.